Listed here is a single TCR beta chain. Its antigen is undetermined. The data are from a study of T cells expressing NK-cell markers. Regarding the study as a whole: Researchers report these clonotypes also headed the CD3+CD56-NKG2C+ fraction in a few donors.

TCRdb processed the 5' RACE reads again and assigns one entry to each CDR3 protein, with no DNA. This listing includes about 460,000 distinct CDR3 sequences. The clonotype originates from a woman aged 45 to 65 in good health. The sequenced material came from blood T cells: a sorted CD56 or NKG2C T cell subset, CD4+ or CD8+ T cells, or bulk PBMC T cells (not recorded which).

CDR3 loop: CASGRESQSLYGYTF. V is TRBV6-5 and J is TRBJ1-2; TCRdb's D call, TRBD1, is unchecked because there is no DNA. This CDR3 is 15 amino acids long. Germline V gives CDR1 MNHEY, CDR2 SVGAGI.